These 24 T cell receptor beta chains share one sample of origin, sequenced in a study of cytomegalovirus exposure and HLA in healthy donors. The PCR made use of 60 Vbeta and 13 Jbeta primers. Data came from immunoSEQ multiplex PCR; TCRdb stores just in-frame clones and leaves some out. The sample lists about 160,000 clones, about 77% seen once, with 1.3% in the top ten. The specimen was PBMCs. The source is a woman aged 50 to 65 in good health and CMV-seronegative.

This chain links TRBV5-1 with TRBJ2-3, with TRBD2 matching over 9 bases. Trimming cost V 3 bases and J 3 bases; bases outside gene matches: 11. Germline CDR1 reads SGHRS; CDR2 reads YFSETQ. This CDR3 is built from 17 residues. The CDR3 loop is CASSSGLSGRITDTQYF. Written as DNA, the CDR3 is TGCGCCAGCAGCTCGGGACTGAGCGGGAGGATTACAGATACGCAGTATTTT.

The count of this clone is one. The chain is built from TRBV18 and TRBJ2-7; D is uncertain. Germline V gene lookup returns CDR1 KGHSH and CDR2 LQKENI. This CDR3 has 11 residues. V was shortened by 5 bases and J by 6 bases, with 8 bases between the two germline ends. The CDR3 loop is CASSDSGEQYF. CDR3 DNA: TGTGCCAGCTCAGACTCGGGCGAGCAGTACTTC.

This chain joins TRBV19 and TRBJ1-1; no reliable D call. Between the trimmed V and J ends, which lost 9 bases and 0 bases, there was a span of 20 bases. There are 16 residues in the CDR3. Germline values: CDR1 LNHDA, CDR2 SQIVND (reference sequence). This CDR3 reads CASQPQLLSMNTEAFF. In DNA, the CDR3 is TGTGCCAGCCAACCCCAACTTTTATCCATGAACACTGAAGCTTTCTTT. The entire variable domain, with the rest obtained from reference TRBV19 and TRBJ1-1, is as follows: DGGITQSPKYLFRKEGQNVTLSCEQNLNHDAMYWYRQDPGQGLRLIYYSQIVNDFQKGDIAEGYSVSREKKESFPLTVTSAQKNPTAFYLCASQPQLLSMNTEAFFGQGTRLTVV.

This clone was picked up one time. The CDR3 bases are TGTGCCAGCGGTGAACAGGGGATCACTGAAGCTTTCTTT. Its translation: CASGEQGITEAFF. The chain links TRBV28 to TRBJ1-1, with 7 bases aligning to TRBD1. V shed 8 bases and J 4 bases; nucleotides not matched to a gene: 7. This CDR3 has 13 amino acids. CDR1 and CDR2 (germline): MDHEN, SYDVKM. The entire variable domain, with the rest obtained from reference TRBV28 and TRBJ1-1, is as follows: DVKVTQSSRYLVKRTGEKVFLECVQDMDHENMFWYRQDPGLGLRLIYFSYDVKMKEKGDIPEGYSVSREKKERFSLILESASTNQTSMYLCASGEQGITEAFFGQGTRLTVV.

The chain carries TRBV4-2 and TRBJ2-1; TRBD1 aligns across 10 bases. The CDR3 has 14 residues. J lost 9 bases, V lost 5 bases, and 7 bases had no gene match. Germline CDR1 LGHNA, CDR2 YNFKEQ. CDR3 sequence reads: CASSRQGAQSEQFF. Written as DNA, the CDR3 is TGTGCCAGCAGCAGACAGGGGGCGCAATCTGAGCAGTTCTTC.

The V call is TRBV5-1, the J call TRBJ1-4; D not certain. The germline gives CDR1 SGHRS, CDR2 YFSETQ. V lost 3 bases to trimming and J lost 0 bases, with 9 bases between them. The CDR3 sequence is 15 residues long. Here the CDR3 reads CASSSGTTTNEKLFF. In DNA, the CDR3 is TGCGCCAGCAGCTCGGGTACTACAACTAATGAAAAACTGTTTTTT.

This clone appeared a single time. The chain combines TRBV19 with TRBJ1-1, with a possible D match to TRBD1 (6 bases). This CDR3 is built from 16 residues. Germline CDR1 LNHDA, CDR2 SQIVND (reference sequence). V was trimmed by 3 bases and J by 1 base, leaving 15 bases between them. The CDR3 region has the DNA TGTGCCAGTAGTATTTATCGCACAGGGAGGAACACTGAAGCTTTCTTT. Protein sequence: CASSIYRTGRNTEAFF.

The gene calls are TRBV19 and TRBJ1-5, with TRBD1 matching over 9 bases. Unmatched junction bases numbered 6, after V lost 3 bases and J lost 9 bases. CDR3 length: 14 residues. Per germline, CDR1 LNHDA and CDR2 SQIVND (reference sequence). The CDR3 DNA follows: TGTGCCAGTAGTATTCGCACAGGGGGCTTGCCCCAGCATTTT. It is translated as CASSIRTGGLPQHF.

The gene calls are TRBV4-1 and TRBJ2-5; D might be TRBD2 (6 bases). The J call may be faulty, since TRBJ2-7 better matches the DNA end. From germline, CDR1 is MGHRA and CDR2 YSYEKL. This CDR3 comprises 15 residues. This chain's CDR3 is CASSLRLRDFGEQYF. The CDR3 DNA reads as TGCGCCAGCAGCCTACGCCTCCGGGACTTCGGCGAGCAGTACTTC.

The chain is built from TRBV5-1 and TRBJ2-1, with 8 bases that match TRBD2. The V gene's germline CDR1 is SGHRS and CDR2 YFSETQ. The CDR3 contains 16 residues. The V and J ends lost 0 bases and 4 bases, in that order; junction bases with no gene match: 6. This CDR3 reads CASSLASGGAYNEQFF. The CDR3 nucleotides are TGCGCCAGCAGCTTGGCCAGCGGGGGTGCTTACAATGAGCAGTTCTTC.

The chain combines TRBV27 with TRBJ2-7; D may be TRBD1 (6 bases). CDR3 length: 14 amino acids. Germline CDR1 and CDR2: MNHEY and SMNVEV (reference sequence). The V end was cut by 4 bases, the J end by 0 bases, with 10 bases between. The CDR3 loop reads CASSYRDTSYEQYF. In DNA, the CDR3 is TGTGCCAGCAGTTACCGGGACACCTCCTACGAGCAGTACTTC.

The J gene is TRBJ2-1, the V gene TRBV6-5; 8 bases fit TRBD1. Losses at the gene ends were 5 bases for V and 4 bases for J; bases not matched to a gene: 7. This CDR3 is built from 15 residues. Germline CDR1 MNHEY, CDR2 SVGAGI. The chain's CDR3 is CASSKTGAMYNEQFF. In DNA form, the CDR3 reads TGTGCCAGCAGTAAGACAGGGGCAATGTACAATGAGCAGTTCTTC.

V gene TRBV9 combines with J gene TRBJ2-7, with a tentative D call TRBD2 (5 bases). Trimming pared 4 bases from V and 4 bases from J, leaving 12 bases between. The CDR3 has 13 residues. CDR1 is SGDLS, CDR2 YYNGEE, per germline. The CDR3 coding sequence is TGTGCCAGCAGCCCCTCGGACTCTTACGAGCAGTACTTC. The encoded protein is CASSPSDSYEQYF.

J is TRBJ2-6 and V is TRBV6-1; D unresolved. Germline V lookup: CDR1 MNHNS, CDR2 SASEGT. The CDR3 length is 15 residues. Trimming removed 4 bases from V and 2 bases from J, with 9 bases in between. This chain's CDR3 is CASSVTIPGANVLTF. In DNA, the CDR3 is TGTGCCAGCAGTGTAACTATCCCTGGGGCCAACGTCCTGACTTTC.

This sequence joins TRBV27 and TRBJ1-2; 11 bases fit TRBD1. CDR1 and CDR2 (germline): MNHEY, SMNVEV (reference sequence). This CDR3 is 14 amino acids long. Germline trimming cut 8 bases from V and 6 bases from J; bases unmatched to any gene: 8. The CDR3 region has the DNA TGTGCCAGCCGACCGGACAGGGGGCGACATGGCTACACCTTC. Translated: CASRPDRGRHGYTF.

CDR3: CASSSPPGTGGSYTF. In nucleotides, the CDR3 is TGTGCCAGCAGCTCCCCCCCCGGGACAGGGGGCAGCTACACCTTC. The V and J genes are TRBV5-4 and TRBJ1-2; 12 positions match TRBD1. The CDR3 loop spans 15 amino acids. With V trimmed by 3 bases and J by 9 bases, 9 bases remained unmatched. The germline V gene has CDR1 SGHNT and CDR2 YYREEE (reference sequence).

The gene calls are TRBV27 and TRBJ1-6; weak D call: TRBD1 (5 bases). Germline CDR1 MNHEY, CDR2 SMNVEV (reference sequence). This CDR3 region has 15 residues. Trimming took off 8 bases at V and 9 bases at J, with 20 bases between the two ends. The CDR3 here is CASAGTNPNSSPLHF. Written as DNA, the CDR3 is TGTGCCAGCGCCGGGACTAACCCAAACAGTTCACCCCTCCACTTT.

This clone appeared many times. The chain's CDR3 is CASSLGGTAITIYF. The CDR3, as DNA: TGTGCCAGCAGTTTGGGAGGGACCGCCATCACCATATATTTT. The chain combines TRBV28 with TRBJ1-3; possible D gene TRBD1, 5 bases. This CDR3 is 14 amino acids long. Germline V CDR1 and CDR2: MDHEN, SYDVKM. V was clipped by 3 bases and J by 9 bases, with 15 bases between them.

The chain combines TRBV7-2 with TRBJ2-1, with 9 positions matching TRBD2. Per the germline V gene, CDR1 is SGHTA and CDR2 is FQGNSA. Trimming removed 1 base from V and 9 bases from J; junction bases left unmatched: 7. This CDR3 has 15 amino acids. The CDR3 DNA reads as TGTGCCAGCAGCTTAGACTCTAGCGGGGTGGCTGAGCAGTTCTTC. Its protein is CASSLDSSGVAEQFF.

V and J are TRBV9 and TRBJ2-7, with 9 bases identical to TRBD2. CDR3 length equals 15 residues. CDR1 is SGDLS and CDR2 is YYNGEE in the germline V gene. V lost 4 bases, J lost 2 bases, and 7 bases stayed unmatched. CDR3 nucleotide sequence: TGTGCCAGCAGCCCGCGACTAGCGGCTACCTACGAGCAGTACTTC. Amino acid sequence: CASSPRLAATYEQYF.

This clone was observed a handful of times. The genes are TRBV28 and TRBJ2-7; unclear D gene. The CDR3 sequence is 11 residues long. CDR1 and CDR2 from the germline V gene are MDHEN and SYDVKM. V lost 9 bases and J 3 bases, leaving 9 bases between the germline ends. CDR3 in amino acids: CASYSFYEQYF. CDR3 in DNA: TGTGCCAGTTATAGCTTCTACGAGCAGTACTTC.

The gene calls are TRBV28 and TRBJ2-1, with TRBD2 matching 11 bases. J was trimmed by 6 bases and V by 11 bases; bases with no gene match: 9. Per the germline V gene, CDR1 is MDHEN and CDR2 is SYDVKM. The CDR3 extends over 14 amino acids. CDR3 sequence reads: CAHCLAGGGNEQFF. DNA for the CDR3: TGTGCCCACTGCCTAGCGGGAGGTGGCAATGAGCAGTTCTTC.

The CDR3 sequence: CASSLGDRSYEQYF. The CDR3 DNA is TGTGCCAGCAGTTTGGGAGACCGTTCCTACGAGCAGTACTTC. The genes are TRBV27 and TRBJ2-7, with D maybe TRBD2 (5 bases). Germline values: CDR1 MNHEY, CDR2 SMNVEV (reference sequence). This CDR3 has 14 residues. Trimming stripped 3 bases from V and 1 base from J, with 10 bases between.

The chain couples TRBV7-2 to TRBJ1-5; 8 bases match TRBD1. This CDR3 spans 19 amino acids. Germline V gene data show CDR1 as SGHTA and CDR2 as FQGNSA. V lost 1 base to trimming and J lost 1 base; unmatched junction nucleotides: 12. The CDR3, as DNA: TGTGCCAGCAGCTTAGTTCCCCCCGGGACAGGTTTCAGCAATCAGCCCCAGCATTTT. Translation gives CASSLVPPGTGFSNQPQHF.